The source of this T cell receptor (beta chain) is a study of T cells in Graves' hyperthyroidism and ophthalmopathy. Overall study results and limits: Model predictions of ophthalmopathy came a median approximately seven months before onset.

It was RNA transcripts that yielded the amplified TCR beta CDR3 regions. When the TCR CDR3 underwent first-round RT-PCR, the HTBI primer set was used. Via MiXCR, TCRdb re-called the multiplex PCR reads, giving one row per CDR3 protein. Here the sample spans roughly 300,000 distinct CDR3 sequences, 18% being singletons. Graves' hyperthyroidism qualified as stable when ophthalmopathy did not progress within 18 months. In patients aged 18 to 65, hyperthyroidism was newly diagnosed, with duration under 2 months. Not enrolled were patients with uncontrolled infection, other autoimmune disease, pregnancy or lactation. CDR1 is SEHNR and CDR2 is FQNEAQ in the germline V gene (reference sequence). This CDR3 has 14 amino acids. Trimming stripped 4 bases from V and 5 bases from J, with 12 bases between. This clonotype turned up a few times. Its antigen is unknown.

This receptor was obtained from a woman aged 45-59 years with Graves' hyperthyroidism. Sequencing was carried out using blood. The J gene is TRBJ2-1, the V gene TRBV7-9, with D hard to call. CDR3 sequence reads: CASSSLDRHNEQFF. In DNA, the CDR3 is TGTGCCAGCAGCTCGCTCGATCGACACAATGAGCAGTTCTTC.